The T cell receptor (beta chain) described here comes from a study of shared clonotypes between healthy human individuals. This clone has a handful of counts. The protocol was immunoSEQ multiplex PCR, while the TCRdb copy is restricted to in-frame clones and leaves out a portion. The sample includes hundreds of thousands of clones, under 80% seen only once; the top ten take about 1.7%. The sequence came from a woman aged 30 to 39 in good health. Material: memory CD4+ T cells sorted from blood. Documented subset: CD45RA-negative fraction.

The CDR3 loop is CASNRGDYGYTF. Here the CDR3 DNA reads TGTGCCAGCAACAGGGGGGACTATGGCTACACCTTC. The J gene is TRBJ1-2, the V gene TRBV28; 8 bases line up with TRBD1. After removal of 7 bases from V and 3 bases from J, the junction contained 1 base not matched to a gene. The germline CDR1 and CDR2 sequences are MDHEN and SYDVKM. The CDR3 length is 12 residues.